This paragraph covers one TCR beta chain sequence. Sequenced by immunoSEQ multiplex PCR; TCRdb stores in-frame clones only, minus some. Of roughly 73,000 clones listed, 94% are singletons. In germline, CDR1 is SEHNR, CDR2 FQNEAQ (reference sequence). The CDR3 has 15 amino acids. Losses at the gene ends were 2 bases for V and 7 bases for J; bases not matched to a gene: 6. This entry belongs to a study of cytomegalovirus exposure and HLA in healthy donors. The TCR sequence derives from a man younger than 35 in good health and CMV-seropositive. The chain recombines TRBV7-9 with TRBJ1-2; TRBD1 matches 11 bases. The sequencing sample was made of PBMCs. The CDR3, as DNA: TGTGCCAGCAGCTTACCCGGGACAGGGGGTCTTGGCTACACCTTC. Amino acids: CASSLPGTGGLGYTF. Looking up the rest from reference TRBV7-9 and TRBJ1-2 gives the full variable domain: DTGVSQNPRHKITKRGQNVTFRCDPISEHNRLYWYRQTLGQGPEFLTYFQNEAQLEKSRLLSDRFSAERPKGSFSTLEIQRTEQGDSAMYLCASSLPGTGGLGYTFGSGTRLTVV.